This entry is about one TCR beta chain. Antigen specificity is unknown. Described time point: cycle 4 day 1 (C4D1), after less than 7 weeks of nivolumab. Every one of the patients relapsed after autologous stem cell transplantation (brentuximab vedotin exposure was variable). These data are taken from a study of PD-1 blockade in classical Hodgkin lymphoma. Profiled with immunoSEQ multiplex PCR; TCRdb holds only in-frame clones, not every one. The sample has about 30,000 clones, more than 65% seen once. With 5 bases removed from V and 5 bases from J, the gap between germline ends came to 21 bases. Germline assignment: CDR1 SGHTA and CDR2 FQGNSA. The CDR3 has 16 residues. Regarding the study as a whole: The CD4+ diversity rise by C4D1 was clearest in complete responders. Complete responders matched newly diagnosed patients in baseline diversity. A reduction in baseline TCR diversity was reportedly seen in newly diagnosed patients relative to healthy donors. Later analyses included only patients treated at least 1 year post-ASCT.

The V call is TRBV7-2, the J call TRBJ2-5; tentative D call: TRBD2 (5 bases). This TCR was recovered from a human donor with classical Hodgkin lymphoma. This material consisted of peripheral blood mononuclear cells (PBMCs), taken before the fourth cycle of nivolumab. The CDR3 is CASSPSRGPRAETQYF. The CDR3 nucleotides read TGTGCCAGCAGCCCCTCCCGAGGGCCAAGGGCGGAGACCCAGTACTTC.